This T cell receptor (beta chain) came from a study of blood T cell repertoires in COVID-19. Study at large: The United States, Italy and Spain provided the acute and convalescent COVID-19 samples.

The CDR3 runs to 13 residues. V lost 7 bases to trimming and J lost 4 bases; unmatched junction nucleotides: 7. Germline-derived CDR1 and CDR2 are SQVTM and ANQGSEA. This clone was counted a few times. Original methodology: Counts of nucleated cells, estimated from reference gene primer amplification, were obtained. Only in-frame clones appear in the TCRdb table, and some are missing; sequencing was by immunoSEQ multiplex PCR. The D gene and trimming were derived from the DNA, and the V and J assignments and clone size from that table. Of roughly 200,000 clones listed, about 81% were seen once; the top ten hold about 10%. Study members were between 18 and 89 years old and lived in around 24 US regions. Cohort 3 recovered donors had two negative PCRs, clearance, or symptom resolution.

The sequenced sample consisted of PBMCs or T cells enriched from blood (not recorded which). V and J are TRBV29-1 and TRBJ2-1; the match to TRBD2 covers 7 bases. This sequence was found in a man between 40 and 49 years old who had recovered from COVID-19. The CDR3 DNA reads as TGCAGCGCTGTAGCGGGCTCTTACAATGAGCAGTTCTTC. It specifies CSAVAGSYNEQFF.